The rows below give T cell receptor beta chains drawn from one sample of a study of cytomegalovirus exposure and HLA in healthy donors. Sequencing was performed with immunoSEQ multiplex PCR; in TCRdb, only in-frame clones are kept and a portion is missing. This table holds approximately 170,000 clones, 85% found once. The sample comprised PBMCs. These receptors all come from a man between 25 and 39 years old in good health and CMV-seropositive. Each CDR3 is given with its conserved first and last residue. A D gene is named only where the DNA matches it firmly. Not every row has a clone size; where given, it reads once, few, many or a size class.

clone_size	d_call	v_call	j_call	cdr3_aa	cdr3_nt
.	TRBD1	TRBV6-6	TRBJ1-2	CASTLPDRGVYGYTF	TGTGCCAGCACCCTACCTGACAGGGGCGTCTATGGCTACACCTTC
.	.	TRBV27	TRBJ1-5	CASSLTPGDQPQHF	TGTGCCAGCAGTTTGACCCCGGGGGATCAGCCCCAGCATTTT
.	.	TRBV11-3	TRBJ2-1	CASSLGGQGNYNEQFF	TGTGCCAGCAGCTTAGGGGGGCAGGGGAATTACAATGAGCAGTTCTTC
.	TRBD2	TRBV27	TRBJ2-1	CASSRLAGHEQFF	TGTGCCAGCAGTAGACTAGCGGGACATGAGCAGTTCTTC
.	.	TRBV29-1	TRBJ2-3	CSVAETDTQYF	TGCAGCGTGGCGGAAACAGATACGCAGTATTTT
.	.	TRBV7-2	TRBJ1-4	CASRFQGSEKLFF	TGTGCCAGCAGGTTCCAGGGTAGCGAAAAACTGTTTTTT
.	TRBD2	TRBV18	TRBJ2-1	CASSPSREVWFF	TGTGCCAGCTCACCCTCGCGGGAGGTGTGGTTCTTC
.	.	TRBV7-6	TRBJ1-3	CASSLGPGNTIYF	TGTGCCAGCAGCTTAGGCCCAGGGAACACCATATATTTT
.	.	TRBV7-9	TRBJ2-5	CASSFSTVQETQYF	TGTGCCAGCAGCTTTTCGACAGTCCAAGAGACCCAGTACTTC
.	.	TRBV9	TRBJ2-2	CASSAQNTGELFF	TGTGCCAGCAGCGCCCAAAACACCGGGGAGCTGTTTTTT
.	TRBD2	TRBV15	TRBJ2-5	CATSRGEREGRETQYF	TGTGCCACCAGCAGAGGGGAGCGGGAGGGCCGTGAGACCCAGTACTTC
once	.	TRBV6-6	TRBJ2-2	CASSYGLVGTGELFF	TGTGCCAGCAGTTACGGCCTAGTTGGCACCGGGGAGCTGTTTTTT
.	.	TRBV7-9	TRBJ1-4	CASSLGWGGTNEKLFF	TGTGCCAGCAGCTTAGGATGGGGGGGTACTAATGAAAAACTGTTTTTT
.	.	TRBV15	TRBJ1-1	CATSPGGASLQAFF	TGTGCCACCAGCCCCGGGGGGGCAAGCCTTCAAGCTTTCTTT
.	.	TRBV18	TRBJ1-2	CASSESVLYGYTF	TGTGCCAGCTCAGAGAGCGTTCTCTATGGCTACACCTTC
.	TRBD1	TRBV18	TRBJ2-2	CASSVNRGQNTGELFF	TGTGCCAGCTCAGTTAACAGGGGGCAGAACACCGGGGAGCTGTTTTTT
.	TRBD1	TRBV19	TRBJ2-4	CASSLGTVLAKNIQYF	TGTGCCAGTAGTCTTGGGACAGTCTTAGCCAAAAACATTCAGTACTTC
.	TRBD1	TRBV7-2	TRBJ2-1	CASSFGTGSVNEQFF	TGTGCCAGCAGCTTTGGGACAGGGAGTGTGAATGAGCAGTTCTTC
.	.	TRBV4-3	TRBJ1-4	CASSHRQQPYEKPFF	TGCGCCAGCAGCCACCGACAGCAGCCCTATGAAAAACCGTTTTTT
.	.	TRBV18	TRBJ2-5	CASSPSVQRETQYF	TGTGCCAGCTCACCTTCAGTTCAGAGGGAGACCCAGTACTTC
.	.	TRBV7-2	TRBJ2-1	CASSPGRGQLNEQFF	TGTGCCAGCAGCCCCGGACGCGGACAACTCAATGAGCAGTTCTTC
few	.	TRBV6-5	TRBJ1-4	CASRQWLDEKLFF	TGTGCCAGCAGACAATGGTTGGATGAAAAACTGTTTTTT
.	.	TRBV5-6	TRBJ2-2	CASSPSGSPNTGELFF	TGTGCCAGCAGCCCGTCTGGCTCACCGAACACCGGGGAGCTGTTTTTT
.	.	TRBV21-1	TRBJ1-1	CASSQRTGGKVNTEAFF	TGTGCCAGCAGCCAACGGACAGGGGGCAAAGTGAACACTGAAGCTTTCTTT
.	.	TRBV10-1	TRBJ2-1	CASSESAGRYNEQFF	TGCGCCAGCAGTGAGTCGGCGGGCAGATACAATGAGCAGTTCTTC
.	TRBD1	TRBV7-9	TRBJ1-2	CASSRLGQSDGYTF	TGTGCCAGCAGCCGATTGGGACAGTCGGATGGCTACACCTTC
.	.	TRBV11-3	TRBJ2-1	CASSYRGGGNLRDEQFF	TGTGCCAGCAGTTATAGAGGGGGTGGTAATCTCAGGGATGAGCAGTTCTTC